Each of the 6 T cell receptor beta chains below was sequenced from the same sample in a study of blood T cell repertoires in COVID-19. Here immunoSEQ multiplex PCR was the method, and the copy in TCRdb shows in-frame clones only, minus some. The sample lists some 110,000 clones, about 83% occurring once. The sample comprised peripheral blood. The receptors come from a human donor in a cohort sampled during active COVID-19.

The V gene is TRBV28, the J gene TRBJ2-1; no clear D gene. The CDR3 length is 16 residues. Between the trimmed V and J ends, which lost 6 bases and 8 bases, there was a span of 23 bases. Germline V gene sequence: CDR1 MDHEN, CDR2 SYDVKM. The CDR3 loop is CASSPKNPPMGHEQFF. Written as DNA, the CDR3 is TGTGCCAGCAGCCCTAAAAACCCCCCGATGGGCCATGAGCAGTTCTTC.

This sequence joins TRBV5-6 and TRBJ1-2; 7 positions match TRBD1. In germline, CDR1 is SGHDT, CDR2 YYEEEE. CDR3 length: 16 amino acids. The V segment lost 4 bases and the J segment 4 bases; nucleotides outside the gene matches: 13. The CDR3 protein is CASSRGQEERVYGYTF. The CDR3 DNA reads TGTGCCAGCAGCCGTGGACAGGAAGAAAGAGTCTATGGCTACACCTTC.

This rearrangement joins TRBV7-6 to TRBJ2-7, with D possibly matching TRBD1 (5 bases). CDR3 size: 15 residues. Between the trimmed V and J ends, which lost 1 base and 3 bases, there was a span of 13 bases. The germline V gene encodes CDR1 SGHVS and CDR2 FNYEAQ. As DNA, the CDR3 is TGTGCCAGCAGCTTAGGGGTATCAGACAGCTACGAGCAGTACTTC. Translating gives CASSLGVSDSYEQYF.

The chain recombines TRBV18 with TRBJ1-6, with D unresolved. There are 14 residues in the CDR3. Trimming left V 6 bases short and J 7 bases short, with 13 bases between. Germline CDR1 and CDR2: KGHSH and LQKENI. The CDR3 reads CASSLGRANSPLHF. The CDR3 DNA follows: TGTGCCAGCTCCCTGGGGAGAGCCAATTCACCCCTCCACTTT.

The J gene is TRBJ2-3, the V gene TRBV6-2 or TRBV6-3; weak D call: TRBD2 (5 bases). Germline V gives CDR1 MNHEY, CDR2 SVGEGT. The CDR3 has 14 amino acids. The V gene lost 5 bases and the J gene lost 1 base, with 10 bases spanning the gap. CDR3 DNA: TGTGCCAGCAGTCCCTTGGAGGGCACAGATACGCAGTATTTT. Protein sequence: CASSPLEGTDTQYF.

The CDR3 coding sequence is TGTGCCAGCAGCCCAGGACTAGCTACCGGTGAGCAGTTCTTC. Translation gives CASSPGLATGEQFF. J is TRBJ2-1 and V is TRBV7-3, with TRBD2 matching 8 bases. Germline CDR1 reads SGHTA; CDR2 reads FQGTGA. V lost 5 bases to trimming and J lost 9 bases; unmatched junction nucleotides: 9. This CDR3 has 14 amino acids.